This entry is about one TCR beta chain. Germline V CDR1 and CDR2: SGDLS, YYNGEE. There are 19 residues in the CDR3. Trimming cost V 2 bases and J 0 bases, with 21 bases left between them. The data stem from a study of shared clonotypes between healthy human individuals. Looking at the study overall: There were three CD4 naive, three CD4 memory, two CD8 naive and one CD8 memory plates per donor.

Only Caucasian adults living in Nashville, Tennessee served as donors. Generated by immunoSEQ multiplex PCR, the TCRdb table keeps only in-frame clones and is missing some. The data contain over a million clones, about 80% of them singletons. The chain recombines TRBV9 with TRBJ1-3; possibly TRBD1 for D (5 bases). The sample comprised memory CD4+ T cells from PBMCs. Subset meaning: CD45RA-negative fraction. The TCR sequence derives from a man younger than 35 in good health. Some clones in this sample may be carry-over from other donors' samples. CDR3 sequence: CASSVGAGTGTFSGNTIYF. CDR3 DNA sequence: TGTGCCAGCAGCGTTGGAGCCGGGACGGGGACTTTCTCTGGAAACACCATATATTTT. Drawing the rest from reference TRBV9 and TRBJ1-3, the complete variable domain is DSGVTQTPKHLITATGQRVTLRCSPRSGDLSVYWYQQSLDQGLQFLIQYYNGEERAKGNILERFSAQQFPDLHSELNLSSLELGDSALYFCASSVGAGTGTFSGNTIYFGEGSWLTVV.